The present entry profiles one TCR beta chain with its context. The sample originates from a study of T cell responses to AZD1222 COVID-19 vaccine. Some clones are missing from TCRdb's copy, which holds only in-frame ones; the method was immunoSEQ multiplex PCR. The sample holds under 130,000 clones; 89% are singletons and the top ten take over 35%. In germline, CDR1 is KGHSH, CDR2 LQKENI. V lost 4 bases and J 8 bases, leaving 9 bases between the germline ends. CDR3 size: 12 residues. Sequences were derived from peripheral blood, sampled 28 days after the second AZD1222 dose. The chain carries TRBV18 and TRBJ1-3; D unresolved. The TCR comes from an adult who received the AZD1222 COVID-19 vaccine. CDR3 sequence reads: CASSRNGDTIYF. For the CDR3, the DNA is TGTGCCAGCTCACGAAATGGGGACACCATATATTTT. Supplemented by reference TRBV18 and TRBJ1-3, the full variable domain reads NAGVMQNPRHLVRRRGQEARLRCSPMKGHSHVYWYRQLPEEGLKFMVYLQKENIIDESGMPKERFSAEFPKEGPSILRIQQVVRGDSAAYFCASSRNGDTIYFGEGSWLTVV.